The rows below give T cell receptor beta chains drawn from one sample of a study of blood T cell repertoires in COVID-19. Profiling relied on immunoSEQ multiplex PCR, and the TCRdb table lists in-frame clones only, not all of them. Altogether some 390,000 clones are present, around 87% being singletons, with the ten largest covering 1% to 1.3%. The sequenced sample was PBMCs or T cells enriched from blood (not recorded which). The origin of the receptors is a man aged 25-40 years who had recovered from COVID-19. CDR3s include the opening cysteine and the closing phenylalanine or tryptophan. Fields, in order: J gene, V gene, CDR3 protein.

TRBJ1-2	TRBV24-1	CATSGPSTGNYGYTF
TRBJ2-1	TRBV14	CASSPGTSVNEQFF
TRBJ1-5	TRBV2	CASSSSLSNQPQHF
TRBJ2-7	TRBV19	CASSIRAGWWEQYF
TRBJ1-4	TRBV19	CASSKGGEREKLFF
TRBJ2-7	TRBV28	CASSTSGETYEQYF
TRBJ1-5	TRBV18	CASSLGTGSGQPQHF
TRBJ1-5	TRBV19	CATEAGTGGNQPQHF
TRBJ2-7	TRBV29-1	CSVGPGQQAYEQYF
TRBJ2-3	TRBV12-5	CASSFLPSEGAISGTDTQYF
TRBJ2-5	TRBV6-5	CASSYPSGAQYF
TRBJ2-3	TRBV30	CAWSVVGGMLYF
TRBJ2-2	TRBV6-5	CASRGGGTGELFF
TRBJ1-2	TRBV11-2	CASSLVTNYGYTF
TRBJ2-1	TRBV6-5	CASSFSGRAKEQFF
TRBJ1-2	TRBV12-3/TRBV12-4	CASSSRQEDGYTF
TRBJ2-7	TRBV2	CASSEGFRRISYEQYF
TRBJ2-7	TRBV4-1	CASSPPWGSSAYEQYF
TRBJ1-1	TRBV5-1	CASSANLGGARGTEAFF
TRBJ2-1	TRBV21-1	CASSKSEASGSHNEQFF
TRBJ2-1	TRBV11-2	CASSPLTSGSSYNEQFF
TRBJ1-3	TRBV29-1	CSGGQVKPGNTIYF
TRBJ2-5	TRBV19	CASSSNLIAGVGETQYF
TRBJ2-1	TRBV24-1	CATSDFGQGLYNEQFF
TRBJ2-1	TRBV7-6	CASSLDLSSYNEQFF
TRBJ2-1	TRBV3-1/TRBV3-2	CASSQGDPSDEQFF
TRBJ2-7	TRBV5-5	CASSLGLDSLYEQYF
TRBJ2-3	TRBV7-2	CASGKSGVARGTDTQYF
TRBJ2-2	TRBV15	CATSTRQTNTGELFF
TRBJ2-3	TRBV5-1	CASSLTSGTDTQYF
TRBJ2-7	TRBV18	CASSAQDRRYEQYF
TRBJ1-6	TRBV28	CASSRQGATYNSPLHF
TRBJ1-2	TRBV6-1	CASSEAPGSAIYGYTF
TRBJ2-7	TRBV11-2	CASSFMGAGGVWEQYF
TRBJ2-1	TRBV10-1	CASNADSSYNEQFF
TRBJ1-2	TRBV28	CASSSGGLDRNYGYTF
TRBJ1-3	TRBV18	CASSEISGNTIYF
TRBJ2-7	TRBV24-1	CATSEATSGTGEQYF
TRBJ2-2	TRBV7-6	CASSLLDSNTGELFF
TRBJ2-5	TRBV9	CASSPGLAGVIVETQYF
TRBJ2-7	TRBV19	CASSIADSSYEQYF
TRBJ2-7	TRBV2	CARVRDRGLCLSYEQYF
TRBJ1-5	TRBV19	CASGNRDQPQHF
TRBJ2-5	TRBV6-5	CASSYNSIETQYF
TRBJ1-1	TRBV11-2	CASSLAAGLNTEAFF
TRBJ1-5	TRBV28	CASSLSGGLNQPQHF
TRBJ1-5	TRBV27	CASSSGLQPQHF
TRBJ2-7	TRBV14	CASSQLSGQGRYEQYF
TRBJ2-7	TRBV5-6	CASSLEIGVSYEQYF
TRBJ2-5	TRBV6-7	CASSYSSGTYQETQYF
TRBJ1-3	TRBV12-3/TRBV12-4	CASSFLSTIYF
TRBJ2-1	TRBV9	CASSVSGGSSYNEQFF
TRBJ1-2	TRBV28	CASSLWGGYSYGYTF
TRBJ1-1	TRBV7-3	CASSSSNTEAFF
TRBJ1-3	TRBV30	CAWSGPGTGSGNTIYF
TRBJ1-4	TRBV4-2	CASSQAGTEYEKLFF
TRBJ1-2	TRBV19	CASSPQGAVGGYTF
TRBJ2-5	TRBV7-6	CASSPRLAGGGETQYF
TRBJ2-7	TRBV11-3	CASSLVAGGEQYF
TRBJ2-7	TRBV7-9	CASSLEGSGTYEQYF